This T cell receptor beta chain was identified in a study of T cell responses to AZD1222 COVID-19 vaccine. Study-level results: Donor demographics were predominantly white British with a female majority; clonal diversity may be underestimated. The repertoires were collected only after the peak T cell response. With dominance at 160-218 and 743-854, vaccine-associated CD4 TCRs spanned spike. At baseline, just a handful of AZD1222 recipients tested seropositive.

The CDR3 runs 16 residues. Germline CDR1 SGHRS, CDR2 YFSETQ. V was shortened by 3 bases and J by 4 bases, with 16 bases between the two germline ends. Sequenced by immunoSEQ multiplex PCR; TCRdb stores in-frame clones only, minus some. The data contain roughly 170,000 clones, about 90% of them singletons. Concerning this clone: Its target is not known.

The clonotype originates from an adult in good health. The sequenced sample was peripheral blood, obtained on day 0 of AZD1222 vaccination. The rearrangement links TRBV5-1 to TRBJ2-2, with a weak D call TRBD2 (6 bases). The CDR3 bases are TGCGCCAGCAGCTGGATCGGGGGAACGTCCACCGGGGAGCTGTTTTTT. It specifies CASSWIGGTSTGELFF.